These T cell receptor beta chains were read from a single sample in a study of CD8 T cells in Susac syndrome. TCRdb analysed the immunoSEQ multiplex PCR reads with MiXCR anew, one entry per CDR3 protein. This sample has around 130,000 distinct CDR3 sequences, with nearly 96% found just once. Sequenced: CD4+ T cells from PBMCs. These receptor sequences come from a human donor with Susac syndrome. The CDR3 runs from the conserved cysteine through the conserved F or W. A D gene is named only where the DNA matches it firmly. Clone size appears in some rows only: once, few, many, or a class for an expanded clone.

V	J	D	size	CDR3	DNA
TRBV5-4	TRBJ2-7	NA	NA	CASSLDGGVDYEQYF	TGTGCCAGCAGCTTGGATGGGGGAGTAGACTACGAGCAGTACTTC
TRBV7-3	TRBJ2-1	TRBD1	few	CASSPGTGNEQFF	TGTGCCAGCAGCCCTGGGACAGGGAACGAGCAGTTCTTC
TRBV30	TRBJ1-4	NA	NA	CAWSSDIGEKLFF	TGTGCCTGGAGTAGCGATATCGGTGAAAAACTGTTTTTT
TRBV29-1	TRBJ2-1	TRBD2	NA	CSVIRDYALNEQFF	TGCAGCGTTATCCGGGACTACGCACTCAATGAGCAGTTCTTC
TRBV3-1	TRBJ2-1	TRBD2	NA	CASSQETSGDSEQFF	TGTGCCAGCAGCCAAGAGACTAGCGGGGACAGCGAGCAGTTCTTC
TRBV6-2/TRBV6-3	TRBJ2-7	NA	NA	CASSYDPYYGEQYF	TGTGCCAGCAGTTATGACCCCTACTACGGCGAGCAGTACTTC
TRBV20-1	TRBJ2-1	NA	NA	CSATGTVYNEQFF	TGCAGTGCTACCGGGACGGTGTACAATGAGCAGTTCTTC
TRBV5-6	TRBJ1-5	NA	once	CASSLWTASNQPQHF	TGTGCCAGCAGCTTGTGGACGGCGAGCAATCAGCCCCAGCATTTT
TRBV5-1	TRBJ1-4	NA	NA	CASSLDGRAREKLFF	TGCGCCAGCAGCTTGGATGGCAGGGCGAGGGAAAAACTGTTTTTT
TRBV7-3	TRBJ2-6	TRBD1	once	CASSSPTGSVGANVLTF	TGTGCCAGCAGCTCCCCGACAGGGTCCGTTGGGGCCAACGTCCTGACTTTC
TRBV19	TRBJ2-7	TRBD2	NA	CASSPSGTSGASYEQYF	TGTGCCAGTAGTCCCTCGGGGACTAGCGGTGCTTCCTACGAGCAGTACTTC
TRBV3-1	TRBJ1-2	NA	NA	CASSRRGARLANYGYTF	TGTGCCAGCAGCCGACGGGGGGCCCGGTTAGCTAACTATGGCTACACCTTC
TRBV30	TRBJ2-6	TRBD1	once	CAWTPGYDQGAGGANVLTF	TGTGCCTGGACCCCGGGGTATGATCAGGGGGCTGGCGGGGCCAACGTCCTGACTTTC
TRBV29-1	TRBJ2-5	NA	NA	CSVVQIQETQYF	TGCAGCGTTGTACAGATCCAAGAGACCCAGTACTTC
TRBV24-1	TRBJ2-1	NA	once	CATSDLAPSSYNEQFF	TGTGCCACCAGTGATTTGGCGCCGAGCTCCTACAATGAGCAGTTCTTC
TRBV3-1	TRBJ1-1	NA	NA	CASSQPGPGSEAFF	TGTGCCAGCAGCCAACCAGGTCCGGGGTCTGAAGCTTTCTTT
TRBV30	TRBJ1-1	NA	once	CAWSGGGGKAFF	TGTGCCTGGAGTGGGGGCGGGGGTAAAGCTTTCTTT
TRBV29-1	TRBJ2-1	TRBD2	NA	CSVGGSGIYNEQFF	TGCAGCGTTGGGGGTAGCGGGATATACAATGAGCAGTTCTTC
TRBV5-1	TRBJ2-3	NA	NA	CASYIPGTDTQYF	TGCGCCAGCTACATCCCAGGCACAGATACGCAGTATTTT
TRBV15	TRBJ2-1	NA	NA	CATSRDWDEQFF	TGTGCCACCAGCAGAGATTGGGATGAGCAGTTCTTC
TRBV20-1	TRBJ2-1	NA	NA	CSAPVLGRDEQFF	TGCAGTGCTCCGGTGCTGGGTCGGGATGAGCAGTTCTTC
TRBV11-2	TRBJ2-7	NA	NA	CASSRPGLSSYEQYF	TGTGCCAGCAGCCGTCCGGGACTTAGCTCCTACGAGCAGTACTTC
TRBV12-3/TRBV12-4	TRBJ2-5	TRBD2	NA	CASSLALRLALTPETQYF	TGTGCCAGCAGTTTAGCGCTCAGACTAGCTCTAACCCCAGAGACCCAGTACTTC
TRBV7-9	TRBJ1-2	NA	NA	CASSSEWGANYGYTF	TGTGCCAGCAGCTCGGAGTGGGGCGCTAACTATGGCTACACCTTC